Presented here are 19 T cell receptor beta chains from one specimen sequenced in a study of shared clonotypes between healthy human individuals. Produced via immunoSEQ multiplex PCR; TCRdb's table is partial and in-frame only. There are about 460,000 clones in the sample; approximately 77% occur only once, and 12% lies in the top ten. The source material was PBMCs. The source is a woman aged 40 to 49 in good health. Some clones in this sample may be carry-over from other donors' samples.

This chain uses TRBV6-5 with TRBJ2-7, with D uncertain. Germline CDR1 reads MNHEY; CDR2 reads SVGAGI. This CDR3 comprises 12 residues. The V end was cut by 7 bases, the J end by 3 bases, with 10 bases between. The CDR3 coding sequence is TGTGCCAGCACGGGTTCCTTCTACGAGCAGTACTTC. The encoded protein is CASTGSFYEQYF.

V and J are TRBV2 and TRBJ2-7; D possibly corresponds to TRBD1 (7 bases). The V end was cut by 4 bases, the J end by 5 bases, with 15 bases between. This CDR3 is built from 14 residues. Germline V gives CDR1 SNHLY, CDR2 FYNNEI. CDR3 sequence: CASSGQGGLNEQYF. The CDR3 DNA is TGTGCCAGCAGTGGCCAGGGGGGACTCAACGAGCAGTACTTC.

The chain is built from TRBV9 and TRBJ2-3, with D unclear. Trimming left V 0 bases short and J 2 bases short, with 10 bases between. There are 15 residues in the CDR3. Germline V gives CDR1 SGDLS, CDR2 YYNGEE. DNA of the CDR3: TGTGCCAGCAGCGTAGGTGGAGCCTACACAGATACGCAGTATTTT. Protein: CASSVGGAYTDTQYF.

On this clone: This likely came from a read error, as a far larger clone is one base away. CDR3 region: CASGRGQSTEAFF. Here the CDR3 DNA reads TGCGCCAGCGGCCGAGGACAGAGCACTGAAGCTTTCTTT. This sequence joins TRBV4-1 and TRBJ1-1, with D perhaps matching TRBD1 (6 bases). The CDR3 consists of 13 residues. Germline CDR1 MGHRA, CDR2 YSYEKL. Between the trimmed V and J ends, which lost 8 bases and 4 bases, there was a span of 14 bases.

As regards this clone: Just one base apart from a much larger clone, this may be a read error. The gene calls are TRBV30 and TRBJ1-2, with 7 bases lining up with TRBD1. J gave up 6 bases and V 4 bases, and 5 bases lay outside the gene matches. CDR3 length: 12 amino acids. Germline assignment: CDR1 GTSNPN and CDR2 SVGIG (reference sequence). In DNA, the CDR3 is TGTGCCTGGAAGGGGGCAGGGGATGGCTACACCTTC. Translated, it gives CAWKGAGDGYTF. Full variable domain (outside the CDR3, taken from reference TRBV30 and TRBJ1-2): SQTIHQWPATLVQPVGSPLSLECTVEGTSNPNLYWYRQAAGRGLQLLFYSVGIGQISSEVPQNLSASRPQDRQFILSSKKLLLSDSGFYLCAWKGAGDGYTFGSGTRLTVV.

The chain combines TRBV2 with TRBJ2-3, with D possibly being TRBD2 (5 bases). There are 14 residues in the CDR3. Germline CDR1 and CDR2: SNHLY and FYNNEI. Trimming cost V 3 bases and J 3 bases, with 10 bases left between them. Here the CDR3 reads CASSDSGGTDTQYF. The DNA for the CDR3 is TGTGCCAGCAGTGATTCCGGCGGGACAGATACGCAGTATTTT. The variable domain in full, completed from reference TRBV2 and TRBJ2-3, reads EPEVTQTPSHQVTQMGQEVILRCVPISNHLYFYWYRQILGQKVEFLVSFYNNEISEKSEIFDDQFSVERPDGSNFTLKIRSTKLEDSAMYFCASSDSGGTDTQYFGPGTRLTVL.

A few counts support this clone. The chain employs TRBV5-1 and TRBJ2-5; TRBD2 matches 9 bases. The trim removed 3 bases at V and 4 bases at J, leaving 4 bases unmatched. The germline V gene has CDR1 SGHRS and CDR2 YFSETQ. CDR3 length: 14 amino acids. CDR3 in amino acids: CASSSPGLAETQYF. CDR3 DNA: TGCGCCAGCAGCTCTCCGGGACTAGCAGAGACCCAGTACTTC.

The rearrangement joins TRBV2 to TRBJ2-2; 7 bases are a match to TRBD2. The CDR3 totals 14 residues. The V segment lost 8 bases and the J segment 7 bases; nucleotides outside the gene matches: 10. Germline V gene lookup returns CDR1 SNHLY and CDR2 FYNNEI. CDR3 DNA: TGTGCCAGCTCGCGGGAGAGGGGAGACGGGGAGCTGTTTTTT. This codes for CASSRERGDGELFF.

The table lists this clone with a count of one. V is TRBV4-3 and J is TRBJ2-1, with 8 bases aligning to TRBD2. V shed 0 bases, J shed 5 bases, and the junction held 6 bases outside the gene matches. CDR3 length: 16 residues. Germline loops: CDR1 LGHNA, CDR2 YSLEER. CDR3 sequence reads: CASSQELAGNNNEQFF. In nucleotides, the CDR3 is TGCGCCAGCAGCCAAGAGCTAGCGGGTAATAACAATGAGCAGTTCTTC.

This clone was counted once. The chain joins TRBV28 to TRBJ2-1, with TRBD2 matching 12 bases. V lost 4 bases, J lost 5 bases, and 9 bases stayed unmatched. The CDR3 contains 17 residues. CDR1 is MDHEN, CDR2 SYDVKM, per germline. CDR3 loop: CASSSPATSGSNNEQFF. The CDR3 DNA sequence: TGTGCCAGCAGTTCCCCGGCGACTAGCGGGAGTAACAATGAGCAGTTCTTC.

A remark on this clone: A much larger clone lies one base from this, so it may be a read error. The final CDR3 position lacks the conserved phenylalanine or tryptophan, pointing to a likely read error. The chain carries TRBV30 and TRBJ2-7, with D uncertain. Per germline, CDR1 GTSNPN and CDR2 SVGIG (reference sequence). CDR3 length: 11 amino acids. The V end lost 0 bases, the J end lost 7 bases, and 7 bases lay between the germline ends. This CDR3 reads CAWSVQAEQYL. The DNA for the CDR3 is TGTGCCTGGAGTGTACAAGCGGAGCAGTACCTC.

This clone was detected only once. The genes are TRBV18 and TRBJ1-1; D possibly corresponds to TRBD1 (5 bases). The CDR3 extends over 14 amino acids. The germline V gene encodes CDR1 KGHSH and CDR2 LQKENI. V was pared by 3 bases and J by 2 bases, with 10 bases between. The CDR3: CASSPDRYNTEAFF. The DNA of the CDR3 is TGTGCCAGCTCACCCGACAGATACAACACTGAAGCTTTCTTT. Full variable domain (rest looked up from reference TRBV18 and TRBJ1-1): NAGVMQNPRHLVRRRGQEARLRCSPMKGHSHVYWYRQLPEEGLKFMVYLQKENIIDESGMPKERFSAEFPKEGPSILRIQQVVRGDSAAYFCASSPDRYNTEAFFGQGTRLTVV.

Only a few counts were recorded for this clone. This chain uses TRBV10-3 with TRBJ1-1; TRBD1 agrees at 7 bases. V lost 2 bases, J lost 1 base, and 7 bases stayed unmatched. Germline V lookup: CDR1 ENHRY, CDR2 SYGVKD. The CDR3 runs 16 residues. The CDR3 spells CAISEPGTDRNTEAFF. The CDR3 region has the DNA TGTGCCATCAGTGAGCCGGGGACAGATCGGAACACTGAAGCTTTCTTT.

The chain recombines TRBV9 with TRBJ2-7, with 7 bases identical to TRBD1. Germline V lookup: CDR1 SGDLS, CDR2 YYNGEE. The CDR3 covers 15 residues. The trim removed 0 bases at V and 2 bases at J, leaving 5 bases unmatched. The CDR3 coding sequence is TGTGCCAGCAGCGTAGCTCAGGGACAGCCCTACGAGCAGTACTTC. This gives the protein CASSVAQGQPYEQYF.

The chain is built from TRBV7-2 and TRBJ2-3; D perhaps matches TRBD1 (6 bases). The CDR3 is made up of 14 amino acids. V lost 3 bases to trimming and J lost 1 base, with 8 bases between them. Germline V gives CDR1 SGHTA, CDR2 FQGNSA. This chain's CDR3 is CASSFRTGTDTQYF. CDR3 sequence (DNA): TGTGCCAGCAGCTTCAGGACAGGCACAGATACGCAGTATTTT.

The V gene is TRBV27, the J gene TRBJ1-4; no reliable D call. The germline V gene encodes CDR1 MNHEY and CDR2 SMNVEV (reference sequence). Trimming cost V 9 bases and J 7 bases, with 21 bases left between them. This CDR3 spans 15 amino acids. CDR3 DNA: TGTGCCAGTAGAATTATGTCGACCGGAGGTGAAAAACTGTTTTTT. Its translation: CASRIMSTGGEKLFF.

This chain uses TRBV4-3 with TRBJ1-4, with D perhaps TRBD1 (5 bases). V gave up 3 bases and J gave up 5 bases, with 22 bases separating them. Germline V lookup: CDR1 LGHNA, CDR2 YSLEER. This CDR3 is built from 18 residues. The CDR3 sequence: CASSHYTFRVLENEKLFF. CDR3 nucleotide sequence: TGCGCCAGCAGCCATTATACCTTCAGGGTTTTAGAAAATGAAAAACTGTTTTTT.

V gene TRBV28 combines with J gene TRBJ2-7, with 11 bases lining up with TRBD2. The CDR3 has 17 amino acids. Germline CDR1 and CDR2: MDHEN and SYDVKM. The V segment lost 2 bases and the J segment 8 bases; nucleotides outside the gene matches: 14. CDR3 residues: CASSLDGTSGQYTKQYF. CDR3 DNA: TGTGCCAGCAGTTTAGACGGGACTAGCGGACAATATACGAAGCAGTACTTC.

V is TRBV10-2 and J is TRBJ1-2; the D gene is possibly TRBD1 (5 bases). Germline CDR1 and CDR2: WSHSY and SAAADI. This CDR3 is 13 amino acids long. V lost 8 bases and J lost 7, with 17 bases in between. CDR3 in DNA: TGCGCCAGCGGGCCCGCAGGGTTGATTGGCTACACCTTC. Its translation: CASGPAGLIGYTF.